Reported below is one T cell receptor (beta chain). Its cognate antigen is unknown. Sequenced by immunoSEQ multiplex PCR; TCRdb stores in-frame clones only, minus some. The sample includes approximately 100,000 clones, around 87% of them seen just once. Pooling was applied to second doses at about 4 or about 12 weeks. Germline V gene data show CDR1 as KGHSH and CDR2 as LQKENI. This CDR3 spans 17 amino acids. Trimming removed 3 bases from V and 7 bases from J, with 22 bases in between. This sample was included in a study of T cell responses to AZD1222 COVID-19 vaccine. Whole-study results and caveats: Regions left unmutated in variants are reportedly the target of nearly half of spike-specific TCRs. Most donors were white British and more were female, and clonal diversity was possibly underestimated. Recipients of two AZD1222 doses showed rising Spike-specific TCR breadth and depth.

The sequence was collected from an adult who received the AZD1222 COVID-19 vaccine. Specimen: peripheral blood, collected 28 days after the second AZD1222 dose. This chain connects TRBV18 to TRBJ1-3; D gene uncertain. As DNA, the CDR3 is TGTGCCAGCTCACCCCTGGCGCGGGGTAGCAGCCAGAACACCATATATTTT. Translating gives CASSPLARGSSQNTIYF.